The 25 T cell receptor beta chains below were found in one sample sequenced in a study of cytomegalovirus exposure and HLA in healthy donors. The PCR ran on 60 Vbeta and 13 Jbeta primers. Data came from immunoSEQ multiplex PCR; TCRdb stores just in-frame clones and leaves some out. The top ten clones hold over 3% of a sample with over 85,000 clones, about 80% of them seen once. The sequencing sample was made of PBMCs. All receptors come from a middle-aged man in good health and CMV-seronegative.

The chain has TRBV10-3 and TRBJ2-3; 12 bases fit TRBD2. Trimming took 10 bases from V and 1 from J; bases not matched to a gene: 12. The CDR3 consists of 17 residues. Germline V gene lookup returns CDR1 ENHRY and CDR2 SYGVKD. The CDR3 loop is CATRFTSGRLGTDTQYF. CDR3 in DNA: TGTGCCACCAGGTTCACTAGCGGGAGGTTGGGCACAGATACGCAGTATTTT.

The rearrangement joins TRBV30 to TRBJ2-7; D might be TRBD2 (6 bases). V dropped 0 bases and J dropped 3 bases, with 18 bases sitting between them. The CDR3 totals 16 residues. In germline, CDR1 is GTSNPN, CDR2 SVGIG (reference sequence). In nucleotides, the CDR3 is TGTGCCTGGAGTGTATCCCAGCGGGCAATAATCTACGAGCAGTACTTC. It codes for CAWSVSQRAIIYEQYF.

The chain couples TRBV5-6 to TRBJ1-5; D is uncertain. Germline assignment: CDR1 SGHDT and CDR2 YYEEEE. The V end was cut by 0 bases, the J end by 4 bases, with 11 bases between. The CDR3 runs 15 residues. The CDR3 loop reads CASSLGRPGNQPQHF. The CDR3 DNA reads TGTGCCAGCAGCTTGGGGAGGCCGGGGAATCAGCCCCAGCATTTT. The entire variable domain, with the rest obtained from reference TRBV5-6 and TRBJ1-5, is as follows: DAGVTQSPTHLIKTRGQQVTLRCSPKSGHDTVSWYQQALGQGPQFIFQYYEEEERQRGNFPDRFSGHQFPNYSSELNVNALLLGDSALYLCASSLGRPGNQPQHFGDGTRLSIL.

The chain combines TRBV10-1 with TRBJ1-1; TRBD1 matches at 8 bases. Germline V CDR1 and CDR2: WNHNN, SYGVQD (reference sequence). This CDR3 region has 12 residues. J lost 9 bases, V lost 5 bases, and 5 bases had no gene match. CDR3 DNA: TGCGCCAGCAGTCGGACAGGGAGCCAAGCTTTCTTT. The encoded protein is CASSRTGSQAFF.

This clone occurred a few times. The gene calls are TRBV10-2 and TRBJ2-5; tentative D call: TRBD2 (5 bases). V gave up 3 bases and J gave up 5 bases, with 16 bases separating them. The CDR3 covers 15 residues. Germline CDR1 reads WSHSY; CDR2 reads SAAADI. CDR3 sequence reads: CASSEIVGVLETQYF. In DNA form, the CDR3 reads TGCGCCAGCAGTGAAATTGTCGGGGTTCTGGAGACCCAGTACTTC.

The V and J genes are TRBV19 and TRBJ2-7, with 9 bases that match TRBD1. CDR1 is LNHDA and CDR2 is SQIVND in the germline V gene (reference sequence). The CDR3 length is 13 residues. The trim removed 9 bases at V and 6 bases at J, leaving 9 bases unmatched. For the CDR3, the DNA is TGTGCCAGCCGGACAGGGGCAGGCGGCGAGCAGTACTTC. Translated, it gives CASRTGAGGEQYF.

CDR3 region: CASSLDRDPYGYTF. DNA of the CDR3: TGTGCCAGCAGCCTGGACAGGGATCCTTATGGCTACACCTTC. The chain recombines TRBV5-4 with TRBJ1-2; 8 nucleotides line up with TRBD1. In germline, CDR1 is SGHNT, CDR2 YYREEE (reference sequence). There are 14 residues in the CDR3. V lost 4 bases, J lost 5 bases, and 7 bases stayed unmatched.

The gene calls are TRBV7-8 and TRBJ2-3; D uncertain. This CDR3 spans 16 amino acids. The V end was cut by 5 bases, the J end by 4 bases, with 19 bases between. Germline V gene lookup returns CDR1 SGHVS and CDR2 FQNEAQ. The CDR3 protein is CASSLVRLSVSDTQYF. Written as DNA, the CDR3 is TGTGCCAGCAGCCTGGTGAGGCTATCCGTCTCAGATACGCAGTATTTT.

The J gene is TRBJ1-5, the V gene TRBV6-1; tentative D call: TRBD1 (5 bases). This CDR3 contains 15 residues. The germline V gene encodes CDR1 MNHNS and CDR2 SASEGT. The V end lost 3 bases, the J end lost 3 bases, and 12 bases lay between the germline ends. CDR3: CASSDVQGSNQPQHF. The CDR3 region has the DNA TGTGCCAGCAGTGACGTCCAGGGTTCCAATCAGCCCCAGCATTTT.

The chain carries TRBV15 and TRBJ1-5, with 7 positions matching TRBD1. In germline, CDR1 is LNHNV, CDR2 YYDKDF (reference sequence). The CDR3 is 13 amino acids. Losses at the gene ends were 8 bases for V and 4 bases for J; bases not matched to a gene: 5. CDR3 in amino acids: CATEQGSNQPQHF. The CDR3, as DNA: TGTGCCACCGAACAGGGGTCGAATCAGCCCCAGCATTTT.

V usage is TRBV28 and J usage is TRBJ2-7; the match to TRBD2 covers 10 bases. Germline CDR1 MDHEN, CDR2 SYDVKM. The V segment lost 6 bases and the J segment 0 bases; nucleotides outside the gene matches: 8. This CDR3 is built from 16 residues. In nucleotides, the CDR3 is TGTGCCAGCAGGTATACTAGCGGGAAGACCTCCTACGAGCAGTACTTC. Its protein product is CASRYTSGKTSYEQYF.

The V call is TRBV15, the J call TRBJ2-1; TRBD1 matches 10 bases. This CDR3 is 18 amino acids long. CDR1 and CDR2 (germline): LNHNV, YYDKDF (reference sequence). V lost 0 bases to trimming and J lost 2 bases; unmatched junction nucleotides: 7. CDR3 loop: CATSRDPTGTGAYNEQFF. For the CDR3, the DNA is TGTGCCACCAGCAGAGACCCAACCGGGACAGGGGCCTACAATGAGCAGTTCTTC.

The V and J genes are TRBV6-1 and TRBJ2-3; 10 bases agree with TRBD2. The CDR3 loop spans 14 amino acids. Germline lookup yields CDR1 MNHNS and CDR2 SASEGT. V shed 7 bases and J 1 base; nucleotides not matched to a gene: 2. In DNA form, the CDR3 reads TGTGCCAGCATTCTAGCGGGGGGCACAGATACGCAGTATTTT. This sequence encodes CASILAGGTDTQYF.

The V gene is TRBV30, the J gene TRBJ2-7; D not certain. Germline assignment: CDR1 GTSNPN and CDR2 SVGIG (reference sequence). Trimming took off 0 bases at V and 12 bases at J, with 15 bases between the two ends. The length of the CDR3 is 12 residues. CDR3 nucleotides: TGTGCCTGGAGTGTCCTGGGCCTCGCTCCGTACTTC. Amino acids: CAWSVLGLAPYF. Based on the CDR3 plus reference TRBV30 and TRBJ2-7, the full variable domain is SQTIHQWPATLVQPVGSPLSLECTVEGTSNPNLYWYRQAAGRGLQLLFYSVGIGQISSEVPQNLSASRPQDRQFILSSKKLLLSDSGFYLCAWSVLGLAPYFGPGTRLTVT.

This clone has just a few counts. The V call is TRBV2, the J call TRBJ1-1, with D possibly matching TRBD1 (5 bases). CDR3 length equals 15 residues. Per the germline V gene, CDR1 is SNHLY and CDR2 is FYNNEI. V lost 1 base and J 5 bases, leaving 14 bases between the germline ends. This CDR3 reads CASSEGPRVGTEAFF. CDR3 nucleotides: TGTGCCAGCAGTGAAGGGCCCAGGGTAGGTACTGAAGCTTTCTTT.

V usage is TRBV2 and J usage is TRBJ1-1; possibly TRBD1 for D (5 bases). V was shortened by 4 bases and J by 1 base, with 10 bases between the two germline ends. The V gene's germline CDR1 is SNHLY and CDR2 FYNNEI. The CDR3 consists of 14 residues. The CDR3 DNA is TGTGCCAGCAGTGGAATGACAGAGAACACTGAAGCTTTCTTT. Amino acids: CASSGMTENTEAFF.

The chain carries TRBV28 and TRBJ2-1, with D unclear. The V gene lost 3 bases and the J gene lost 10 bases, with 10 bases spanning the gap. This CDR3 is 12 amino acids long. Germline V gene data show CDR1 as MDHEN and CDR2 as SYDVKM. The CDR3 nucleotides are TGTGCCAGCAGTTTGCGGCGGAAGGAGCAGTTCTTC. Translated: CASSLRRKEQFF.

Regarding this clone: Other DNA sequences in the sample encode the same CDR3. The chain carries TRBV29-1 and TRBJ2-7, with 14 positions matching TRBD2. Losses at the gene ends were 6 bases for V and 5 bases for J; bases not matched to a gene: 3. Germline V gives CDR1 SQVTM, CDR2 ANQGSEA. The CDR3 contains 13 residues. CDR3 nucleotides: TGCAGCGTCGGACTAGCGGGGGGCCACGAGCAGTACTTC. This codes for CSVGLAGGHEQYF.

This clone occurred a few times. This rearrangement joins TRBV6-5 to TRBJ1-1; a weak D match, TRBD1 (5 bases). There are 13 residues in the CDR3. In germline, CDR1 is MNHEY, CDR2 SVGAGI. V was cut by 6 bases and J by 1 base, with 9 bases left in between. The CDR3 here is CASRVQGNTEAFF. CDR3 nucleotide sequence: TGTGCCAGCAGGGTGCAGGGGAACACTGAAGCTTTCTTT.

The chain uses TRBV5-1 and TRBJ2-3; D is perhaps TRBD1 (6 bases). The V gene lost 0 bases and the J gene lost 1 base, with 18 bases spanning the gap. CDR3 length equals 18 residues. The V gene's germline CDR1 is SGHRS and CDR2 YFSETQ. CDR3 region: CASSLEGLPGARTDTQYF. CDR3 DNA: TGCGCCAGCAGCTTGGAGGGCCTCCCAGGGGCGCGCACAGATACGCAGTATTTT.

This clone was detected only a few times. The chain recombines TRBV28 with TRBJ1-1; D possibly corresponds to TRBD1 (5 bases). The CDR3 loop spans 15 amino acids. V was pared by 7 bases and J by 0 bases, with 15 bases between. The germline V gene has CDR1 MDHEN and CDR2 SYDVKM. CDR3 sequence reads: CASIRAQEMNTEAFF. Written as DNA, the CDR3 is TGTGCCAGCATCCGGGCACAGGAAATGAACACTGAAGCTTTCTTT.

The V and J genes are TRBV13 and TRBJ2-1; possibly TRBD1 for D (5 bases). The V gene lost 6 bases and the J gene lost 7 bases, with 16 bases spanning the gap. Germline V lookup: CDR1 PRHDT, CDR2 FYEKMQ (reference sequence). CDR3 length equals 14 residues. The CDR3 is CASSTTTVPNEQFF. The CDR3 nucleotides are TGTGCCAGCAGTACGACGACAGTACCGAATGAGCAGTTCTTC.

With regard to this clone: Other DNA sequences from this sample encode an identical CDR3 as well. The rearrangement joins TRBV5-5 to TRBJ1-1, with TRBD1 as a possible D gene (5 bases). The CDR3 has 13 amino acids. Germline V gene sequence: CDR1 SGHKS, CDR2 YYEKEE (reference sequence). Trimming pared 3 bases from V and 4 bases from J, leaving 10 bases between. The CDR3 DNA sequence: TGTGCCAGCAGCTGGGGAAGGGGCACTGAAGCTTTCTTT. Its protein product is CASSWGRGTEAFF.

The DNA for the CDR3 is TGTGCCAGCAGCGTAGATCCGGCCGGGGAGCTGTTTTTT. Translating it yields CASSVDPAGELFF. The chain carries TRBV9 and TRBJ2-2; D is unclear. V lost 0 bases, J lost 6 bases, and 6 bases lay in between. The CDR3 extends over 13 amino acids. Germline V gene data show CDR1 as SGDLS and CDR2 as YYNGEE.

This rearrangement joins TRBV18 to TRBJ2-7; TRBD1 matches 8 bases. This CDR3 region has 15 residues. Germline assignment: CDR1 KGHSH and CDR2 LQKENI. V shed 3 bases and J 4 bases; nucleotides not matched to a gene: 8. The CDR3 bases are TGTGCCAGCTCACCCCAGACAGGGGCAGGGTACGAGCAGTACTTC. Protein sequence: CASSPQTGAGYEQYF.